The clone carrying this TCR beta chain occurred a few times. Its target is unknown. The data were taken from a study of graft-versus-host responses after intestinal transplantation. Across the whole study: Uniformly, recipients were administered anti-thymocyte globulin induction with subsequent tacrolimus and steroids for three to four years.

Study findings and constraints: Within the allografts of patients who had graft-donor T cell macrochimerism, graft-versus-host to host-versus-graft clonal ratios were high. The recipient marrow held GvH clones, and some of them showed up first in ileum or blood.

CDR3 length equals 14 residues. Germline V CDR1 and CDR2: MGHRA, YSYEKL. Trimming at V came to 4 bases and at J to 11 bases, leaving 13 bases not matched to a gene. Sequenced by immunoSEQ multiplex PCR; TCRdb stores in-frame clones only, minus some. The sample shows fewer than 95,000 clones, approximately 94% of them seen only once. This specimen consisted of unstimulated CD4+ T cells sorted from spleen or lymph node cells, obtained before transplant. This sequence originates from a human donor who was the organ donor for an intestinal transplant. The chain combines TRBV4-1 with TRBJ1-1; 7 bases are a match to TRBD1. The CDR3 sequence: CASSPGDREIIAFF. The CDR3 DNA is TGCGCCAGCAGCCCTGGTGACAGGGAGATCATTGCTTTCTTT.